Below, 5 T cell receptor beta chains from the same sample are listed, as sequenced in a study of cytomegalovirus exposure and HLA in healthy donors. Vbeta (60) and Jbeta (13) primers were used in the PCR. Using immunoSEQ multiplex PCR, the repertoire was profiled, and TCRdb retains in-frame clones only, with some absent. Of more than 110,000 clones listed, approximately 80% were seen once; the top ten hold 1% to 1.5%. The sequencing sample was made of PBMCs. All receptors come from a male donor in good health and CMV-seropositive.

This chain links TRBV27 with TRBJ2-7; 7 nucleotides line up with TRBD1. This CDR3 has 14 residues. CDR1 is MNHEY and CDR2 is SMNVEV in the germline V gene (reference sequence). V trimming: 8 bases; J trimming: 1 base; junction bases outside the gene matches: 8. Here the CDR3 DNA reads TGTGCCAGCGGAAAGACAGGGATATCCTACGAGCAGTACTTC. Translated, it gives CASGKTGISYEQYF.

This chain uses TRBV7-6 with TRBJ1-1, with D possibly TRBD1 on 5 matching bases. Trimming took 1 base from V and 4 from J, leaving 7 bases between them. This CDR3 is built from 13 residues. Germline CDR1 SGHVS, CDR2 FNYEAQ. CDR3 in amino acids: CASSLGQGTEAFF. CDR3 sequence (DNA): TGTGCCAGCAGCTTAGGGCAGGGCACTGAAGCTTTCTTT.

This chain connects TRBV6-5 to TRBJ1-2; D remains ambiguous. The CDR3 totals 13 residues. CDR1 is MNHEY, CDR2 SVGAGI, per germline. The V end was cut by 4 bases, the J end by 0 bases, with 6 bases between. The CDR3 protein is CASSWRSNYGYTF. The CDR3 DNA sequence: TGTGCCAGCAGTTGGAGGTCTAACTATGGCTACACCTTC.

The gene calls are TRBV4-1 and TRBJ2-4; 16 bases line up with TRBD2. The CDR3 spans 19 residues. J was trimmed by 10 bases and V by 1 base; bases with no gene match: 13. Germline lookup yields CDR1 MGHRA and CDR2 YSYEKL. CDR3 bases: TGCGCCAGCAGCCAAGTGGCGGGACTAGCGGGAGGGCTATTTCCTATTCAGTACTTC. Encoded protein: CASSQVAGLAGGLFPIQYF.

In this sample, this clone turned up once. This chain links TRBV19 with TRBJ1-1; 9 bases map to TRBD1. Germline values: CDR1 LNHDA, CDR2 SQIVND (reference sequence). The CDR3 is 19 amino acids. Losses at the gene ends were 6 bases for V and 2 bases for J; bases not matched to a gene: 19. For the CDR3, the DNA is TGTGCCAGTAGCCTCCCCCTTCTTACAGGGGGCTACCCCAACACTGAAGCTTTCTTT. It is translated as CASSLPLLTGGYPNTEAFF.